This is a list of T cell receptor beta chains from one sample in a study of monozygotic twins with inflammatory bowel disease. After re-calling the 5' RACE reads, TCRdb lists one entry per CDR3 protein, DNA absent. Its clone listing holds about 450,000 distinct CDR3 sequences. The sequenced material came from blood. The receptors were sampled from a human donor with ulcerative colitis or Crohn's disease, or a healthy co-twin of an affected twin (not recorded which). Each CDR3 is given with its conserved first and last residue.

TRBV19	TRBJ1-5	CASKPQGDYSNQPQHF
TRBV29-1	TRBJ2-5	CSVEGGARETQYF
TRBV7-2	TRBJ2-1	CASSFEGVASGEQFF
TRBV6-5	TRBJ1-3	CASSYTGSPGNTIYF
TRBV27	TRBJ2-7	CASSPLGESYEQYF
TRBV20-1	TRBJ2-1	CSAEGQNNEQFF
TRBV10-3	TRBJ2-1	CAISGGGSYNEQFF
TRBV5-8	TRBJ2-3	CASSLLFGGSTDTQYF
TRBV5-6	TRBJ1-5	CASSLARRGSQPQHF
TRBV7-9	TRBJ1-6	CATFRRPDLHF
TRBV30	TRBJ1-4	CAWRDFRFRESGEKLFF
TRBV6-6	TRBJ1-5	CATQGEGNQPQHF
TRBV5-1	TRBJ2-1	CASSQTSGGYNEQFF
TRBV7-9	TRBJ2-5	CASTPWGGETQYF
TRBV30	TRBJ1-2	CAWGDRYNYGYTF
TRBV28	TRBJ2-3	CASSISGTDSYTQYF
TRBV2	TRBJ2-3	CASSVQTTDTQYF
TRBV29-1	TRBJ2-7	CSVVFPSYEQYF
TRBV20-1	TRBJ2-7	CSASWQSYEQYF
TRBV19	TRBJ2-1	CASSMGVWEQFF
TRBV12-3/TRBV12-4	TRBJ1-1	CASSFARVITEAFF
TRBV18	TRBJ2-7	CASSPPPGTGGPYEQYF
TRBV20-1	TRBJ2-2	CSARSQITGELFF
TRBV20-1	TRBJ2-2	CSARKMAGGFTGELFF
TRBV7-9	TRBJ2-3	CASSPRAGGSTDTQYF